This TCR beta chain was recorded in a study of blood T cell repertoires in COVID-19. Whole-study context: Nucleic acid was either cDNA or gDNA, and it came from T cells, B-cell-depleted T cells, or PBMCs.

Original processing notes: Cell counts per sample came from amplifying reference gene primers. Measured with immunoSEQ multiplex PCR; TCRdb has only the in-frame clones, and not every one. The V and J calls and the clone size are those of that table, but D and trimming were determined from the DNA. The sample lists hundreds of thousands of clones, approximately 88% seen once, with 1% in the top ten. Germline loops: CDR1 SQVTM, CDR2 ANQGSEA. V shed 6 bases, J shed 4 bases, and the junction held 7 bases outside the gene matches. CDR3 length equals 15 residues. Individuals drawn from 20 to 25 US areas were roughly 18 to 95 years old. Participants had their cohort set by participant-reported clinical history.

The J gene is TRBJ1-3, the V gene TRBV29-1, with 12 bases lining up with TRBD1. This TCR derives from a woman in her twenties or thirties who had recovered from COVID-19. Sequencing input: PBMCs or T cells enriched from blood (not recorded which). As DNA, the CDR3 is TGCAGCGTAGCGGGACAGGGGGCAAGGGGAAACACCATATATTTT. It is translated as CSVAGQGARGNTIYF.